These T cell receptor beta chains were read from a single sample in a study of beta chain features in type 1 diabetes. The repertoire was sequenced with immunoSEQ multiplex PCR; TCRdb's copy has only in-frame clones and lacks some. The data show a few hundred thousand clones, roughly 13% seen once. Sequenced input: naive CD4+ T cells from blood. The receptor set was obtained from a woman aged 18-29 years with type 1 diabetes. CDR3s include the opening cysteine and the closing phenylalanine or tryptophan. D genes are given only for firm matches. The listing skips clone size in some rows; elsewhere it reads once, few, many or a size class.

j_call clone_size d_call v_call cdr3_nt cdr3_aa
TRBJ2-3 NA TRBD2 TRBV4-3 TGCGCCAGCAGCCAAGAGGCTCTAGGGACTAGCGGGGGAATCACAGATACGCAGTATTTT CASSQEALGTSGGITDTQYF
TRBJ2-7 few NA TRBV18 TGTGCCAGCTCACCAGGACAGATCAACGAGCAGTACTTC CASSPGQINEQYF
TRBJ2-3 NA TRBD2 TRBV5-1 TGCGCCAGCAGCTTGTTGTTCTCAGCGGGGGGAATCACAGATACGCAGTATTTT CASSLLFSAGGITDTQYF
TRBJ1-1 NA TRBD1 TRBV5-1 TGCGCCAGCAGCGGAAGGACAGGGAGGCCCCACACTGAAGCTTTCTTT CASSGRTGRPHTEAFF
TRBJ1-1 NA NA TRBV4-3 TGCGCCAGCAGCCAAGCTGGCAGCGGCACTGAAGCTTTCTTT CASSQAGSGTEAFF
TRBJ2-1 once TRBD2 TRBV4-1 TGCGCCAGCAGCCAAGGACTAGCGGGGGTTGGACTAGGGTACGATGAGCAGTTCTTC CASSQGLAGVGLGYDEQFF
TRBJ2-5 NA TRBD2 TRBV15 TGTGCCACCAGCAGAGCGGGGGGAGAGACCCAGTACTTC CATSRAGGETQYF
TRBJ1-2 NA NA TRBV7-9 TGTGCCAGCAGCTTAGGACAGCAGCGCTATGGCTACACCTTC CASSLGQQRYGYTF
TRBJ2-7 NA TRBD1 TRBV15 TGTGCCACCAGCCACCGGGACAGGGGTATCGAGCAGTACTTC CATSHRDRGIEQYF
TRBJ2-7 NA TRBD2 TRBV7-9 TGTGCCAGCAGACCTACTAGCGGGGGCTACGAGCAGTACTTC CASRPTSGGYEQYF
TRBJ2-7 NA NA TRBV5-4 TGTGCCAGCAGCTTGAGGGGCGGCTCCTACGAGCAGTACTTC CASSLRGGSYEQYF
TRBJ1-2 few NA TRBV5-1 TGCGCCAGCAGCTTAGGTGGGCCCTATGGCTACACCTTC CASSLGGPYGYTF